This is a list of T cell receptor beta chains from one sample in a study of T cells after yellow fever vaccination. TCRdb redid the calling of the 5' RACE reads with MiXCR, one entry per CDR3 protein. The table has about 630,000 distinct CDR3 sequences, 12% seen once. Sample: PBMCs, taken on the day of the yellow fever booster vaccination. The origin of the receptors is a man aged 25-40 years who received the YFV17D yellow fever vaccine. The CDR3 runs from the conserved cysteine through the conserved F or W. D genes are given only for firm matches. The size field is filled for only some rows; it gives once, few, many or a size class.

size,J,V,D,CDR3,DNA
.,TRBJ2-6,TRBV4-3,.,CASSQDHLRSGANVLTF,TGCGCCAGCAGCCAAGACCACTTGCGCTCTGGGGCCAACGTCCTGACTTTC
few,TRBJ1-3,TRBV15,.,CATSFGSFGGGNTIYF,TGTGCCACCAGCTTCGGTTCGTTCGGAGGCGGAAACACCATATATTTT
few,TRBJ2-6,TRBV12-3/TRBV12-4,.,CASSLVSRVTNVLTF,TGTGCCAGCAGTTTAGTCTCTAGGGTGACCAACGTCCTGACTTTC
.,TRBJ1-2,TRBV7-9,.,CASSQAAYGYTF,TGTGCCAGCAGCCAGGCAGCCTATGGCTACACCTTC
many,TRBJ2-7,TRBV7-2,.,CASSSTGTLYEQYF,TGTGCCAGCAGCTCGACCGGGACTCTCTACGAGCAGTACTTC
.,TRBJ2-7,TRBV20-1,.,CSASRPNSYEQYF,TGCAGTGCTAGCCGCCCAAACTCCTACGAGCAGTACTTC
.,TRBJ2-7,TRBV6-2/TRBV6-3,.,CASREQHLIPSEQYF,TGTGCCAGCAGGGAGCAACATCTTATCCCCTCCGAGCAGTACTTC
few,TRBJ1-1,TRBV28,.,CASYQLGTEAFF,TGTGCCAGCTATCAGTTGGGGACTGAAGCTTTCTTT
.,TRBJ2-5,TRBV12-3/TRBV12-4,.,CASSSGTSEPETQYF,TGTGCCAGCAGCTCCGGGACCTCCGAACCAGAGACCCAGTACTTC
few,TRBJ2-7,TRBV7-9,TRBD1,CASSPWGQGYEQYF,TGTGCCAGCAGCCCCTGGGGACAGGGCTACGAGCAGTACTTC
.,TRBJ2-5,TRBV7-8,TRBD2,CASSLKRELQETQYF,TGTGCCAGCAGCTTAAAGCGGGAGCTCCAAGAGACCCAGTACTTC
few,TRBJ2-1,TRBV5-6,.,CASSSRTEAYNEQFF,TGTGCCAGCAGCTCCCGGACTGAGGCGTACAATGAGCAGTTCTTC
few,TRBJ2-3,TRBV7-3,TRBD2,CASSYSSGDSDTQYF,TGTGCCAGCAGCTATTCTAGCGGGGACTCAGATACGCAGTATTTT
many,TRBJ2-1,TRBV11-1,TRBD2,CASSSPLGLAGGPHNEQFF,TGTGCCAGCAGCTCCCCTTTAGGACTAGCGGGAGGGCCGCACAATGAGCAGTTCTTC
few,TRBJ2-1,TRBV3-1,.,CASSQDSSIEQFF,TGTGCCAGCAGCCAAGACTCTAGCATTGAGCAGTTCTTC
.,TRBJ2-3,TRBV5-1,.,CASSFRVGTDTQYF,TGCGCCAGCAGCTTTAGGGTTGGAACAGATACGCAGTATTTT
few,TRBJ2-3,TRBV7-2,.,CASSFVRAHTDTQYF,TGTGCCAGCAGCTTTGTAAGGGCACACACAGATACGCAGTATTTT
.,TRBJ2-6,TRBV6-2/TRBV6-3,TRBD1,CASSYSSSGTGVAGANVLTF,TGTGCCAGCAGTTACTCGTCTTCCGGGACAGGGGTCGCTGGGGCCAACGTCCTGACTTTC
many,TRBJ2-1,TRBV29-1,.,CSVGQGTNNEQFF,TGCAGCGTTGGGCAGGGAACAAACAATGAGCAGTTCTTC
few,TRBJ2-7,TRBV20-1,.,CSARDLAYEQYF,TGCAGTGCTAGAGATCTCGCCTACGAGCAGTACTTC
few,TRBJ2-1,TRBV7-2,TRBD2,CASRTPRGGGRYNEQFF,TGTGCCAGCAGAACTCCCCGGGGGGGTGGCCGTTACAATGAGCAGTTCTTC
.,TRBJ2-2,TRBV27,TRBD2,CASRGGRAELFF,TGTGCCAGCAGAGGAGGGAGGGCGGAGCTGTTTTTT
few,TRBJ2-1,TRBV7-2,.,CASSRGLGEQFF,TGTGCCAGCAGTCGCGGTCTAGGTGAGCAGTTCTTC
.,TRBJ1-1,TRBV7-2,.,CASSLFFTEAFF,TGTGCCAGCAGCTTATTTTTCACTGAAGCTTTCTTT
.,TRBJ1-3,TRBV10-1,.,CASSESRGSGNTIYF,TGCGCCAGCAGTGAGTCGCGGGGATCTGGAAACACCATATATTTT
.,TRBJ2-3,TRBV6-1,.,CASSELMGRGSTDTQYF,TGTGCCAGCAGTGAATTGATGGGGAGGGGGTCCACAGATACGCAGTATTTT
.,TRBJ2-3,TRBV5-1,.,CASSPERATDTQYF,TGCGCCAGCAGCCCAGAACGTGCCACAGATACGCAGTATTTT
.,TRBJ1-6,TRBV28,TRBD1,CASSSGQGARYSPLHF,TGTGCCAGCAGTTCGGGACAGGGGGCCCGGTATTCACCCCTCCACTTT
few,TRBJ2-7,TRBV10-3,.,CAISRPGGYEQYF,TGTGCCATCAGTAGACCCGGGGGCTACGAGCAGTACTTC
.,TRBJ2-5,TRBV6-1,.,CASSDAAGAGEQTQYF,TGTGCCAGCAGTGATGCGGCCGGCGCAGGGGAACAGACCCAGTACTTC
.,TRBJ2-7,TRBV7-2,.,CASSSILGHDYEQYF,TGTGCCAGCAGCTCAATACTAGGGCATGACTACGAGCAGTACTTC
.,TRBJ2-2,TRBV7-6,TRBD1,CASSPSPGQAGELFF,TGTGCCAGCAGCCCGTCCCCCGGACAGGCCGGGGAGCTGTTTTTT
many,TRBJ2-7,TRBV7-9,.,CASSFMTSKFFIEQYF,TGTGCCAGCAGCTTTATGACTAGTAAGTTTTTCATCGAGCAGTACTTC
few,TRBJ1-1,TRBV4-3,.,CASSQGSRDNTEAFF,TGCGCCAGCAGCCAAGGATCCAGGGATAACACTGAAGCTTTCTTT
few,TRBJ2-3,TRBV24-1,TRBD1,CATSDYRDRGTDTQYF,TGTGCCACCAGTGATTACCGGGACAGAGGCACAGATACGCAGTATTTT
few,TRBJ2-1,TRBV7-2,.,CASSLARASYNEQFF,TGTGCCAGCAGCTTAGCACGGGCGTCCTACAATGAGCAGTTCTTC
few,TRBJ2-5,TRBV20-1,.,CSARESRAPLETQYF,TGCAGTGCTAGAGAATCCAGGGCCCCTTTAGAGACCCAGTACTTC
.,TRBJ2-7,TRBV7-8,TRBD1,CASSYRGGDSSYEQYF,TGTGCCAGCAGTTACAGGGGTGGGGATTCCTCCTACGAGCAGTACTTC
few,TRBJ2-1,TRBV5-1,TRBD2,CASEGLAGPNEQFF,TGCGCCAGCGAGGGGCTAGCGGGACCCAATGAGCAGTTCTTC
.,TRBJ1-5,TRBV5-1,.,CASSSSPRQPQHF,TGCGCCAGCAGCTCCTCCCCACGTCAGCCCCAGCATTTT
.,TRBJ2-3,TRBV24-1,TRBD1,CATSDPRQGPDTQYF,TGTGCCACCAGTGATCCCAGACAGGGTCCAGATACGCAGTATTTT
few,TRBJ2-1,TRBV20-1,.,CSARGPSSYNEQFF,TGCAGTGCCCGGGGGCCGAGCTCCTACAATGAGCAGTTCTTC
.,TRBJ2-1,TRBV20-1,TRBD2,CSARDELAGAVNEQFF,TGCAGTGCTAGAGATGAACTAGCGGGAGCGGTCAATGAGCAGTTCTTC
few,TRBJ1-2,TRBV20-1,.,CSARSGGYTF,TGCAGTGCTAGATCTGGTGGCTACACCTTC
few,TRBJ2-2,TRBV7-2,.,CASSLVQANTGELFF,TGTGCCAGCAGCTTAGTTCAGGCCAACACCGGGGAGCTGTTTTTT
many,TRBJ2-3,TRBV18,.,CASSPAGTDTQYF,TGTGCTAGCAGCCCCGCGGGCACAGATACGCAGTATTTT
many,TRBJ2-7,TRBV12-3/TRBV12-4,TRBD1,CASSFRTGLSYEQYF,TGTGCCAGCAGTTTTAGGACAGGTTTATCCTACGAGCAGTACTTC
many,TRBJ2-4,TRBV6-6,.,CASGENIQYF,TGTGCCAGCGGGGAAAACATTCAGTACTTC
.,TRBJ2-1,TRBV5-5,.,CASSLRTPSDYNEQFF,TGTGCCAGCAGCCTCAGGACACCAAGTGATTACAATGAGCAGTTCTTC
.,TRBJ2-1,TRBV5-6,TRBD1,CASSSIQGSSYNEQFF,TGTGCCAGCAGCTCCATACAGGGGTCGTCCTACAATGAGCAGTTCTTC
few,TRBJ2-2,TRBV6-5,.,CASSYSGYANTGELFF,TGTGCCAGCAGTTACTCGGGCTACGCGAACACCGGGGAGCTGTTTTTT
many,TRBJ2-1,TRBV20-1,.,CSARDLRTEYHEQFF,TGCAGTGCTAGAGATCTCAGGACTGAGTACCATGAGCAGTTCTTC
.,TRBJ2-3,TRBV20-1,.,CSARGGAYTDTQYF,TGCAGTGCCAGGGGGGGGGCCTACACAGATACGCAGTATTTT
few,TRBJ2-3,TRBV12-3/TRBV12-4,TRBD2,CASRRLAGARDTQYF,TGTGCCAGCAGGAGACTAGCGGGAGCCCGGGATACGCAGTATTTT
.,TRBJ2-1,TRBV20-1,.,CSYKRPSSYNEQFF,TGCAGTTATAAGCGGCCGAGCTCCTACAATGAGCAGTTCTTC